The rows below give T cell receptor beta chains drawn from one sample of a study of OX40 agonist ivuxolimab in advanced cancers. Method: immunoSEQ multiplex PCR; TCRdb's copy keeps in-frame clones and lacks some. The table shows roughly 48,000 clones, with around 80% occurring only once. The sequencing here drew on CD4+ or CD8+ T cells sorted from blood, taken in a trial of the OX40 agonist ivuxolimab. The receptors here all came from an adult with an advanced solid tumor such as melanoma, head and neck, liver or kidney cancer. The CDR3 runs from the conserved cysteine through the conserved F or W. Each record gives: V gene, clone size, J gene, D gene, CDR3 DNA, CDR3 protein. D genes are given only for firm matches. Some rows mark clone size as missing; the rest say once, few, many or name a class of expanded clone.

>TRBV6-5|NA|TRBJ2-7|NA
TGTGCCAGCAGACCCTCCGGGGGAGGCTCCTACGAGCAGTACTTC
CASRPSGGGSYEQYF
>TRBV29-1|NA|TRBJ1-2|NA
TGCAGCGTCGGAGCCCGGTTAAACTATGGCTACACCTTC
CSVGARLNYGYTF
>TRBV21-1|NA|TRBJ2-6|NA
TGTGCCAGCAGCAAAGTAGTGGGACAGGGGGGGTCTGGGGCCAACGTCCTGACTTTC
CASSKVVGQGGSGANVLTF
>TRBV9|NA|TRBJ2-3|TRBD2
TGTGCCAGCAGCGGACTAGCGGGGACAGATACGCAGTATTTT
CASSGLAGTDTQYF
>TRBV30|NA|TRBJ2-1|TRBD2
TGTGCCTGGACTCACCTAGCGGGGGGGTGGAAGTTCTTC
CAWTHLAGGWKFF
>TRBV5-8|once|TRBJ1-5|NA
TGTGCCAGCAGCCGACAGGCGACCTCGAGCAATCAGCCCCAGCATTTT
CASSRQATSSNQPQHF
>TRBV19|once|TRBJ2-1|TRBD1
TGTGCCAGTAAGTTCAGAGAGGGGGCCAATGAGCAGTTCTTC
CASKFREGANEQFF
>TRBV5-1|NA|TRBJ1-3|NA
TGCGCCAGCAGCTGGGGGGGCAAAAACACCATATATTTT
CASSWGGKNTIYF
>TRBV7-2|NA|TRBJ1-6|NA
TGTGCCAGCAGCCGGCGATCCTATAATTCACCCCTCCACTTT
CASSRRSYNSPLHF
>TRBV6-5|NA|TRBJ2-7|NA
TGTGCCAGCAGCCTTGGACCAGAGCAGTACTTC
CASSLGPEQYF
>TRBV14|few|TRBJ1-6|NA
TGTGCCAGCAGCCAAGACTGGAACTATAATTCACCCCTCCACTTT
CASSQDWNYNSPLHF
>TRBV25-1|NA|TRBJ2-1|NA
TGTGCCAGCAATCCGGCAGGTGGATTCAATGAGCAGTTCTTC
CASNPAGGFNEQFF
>TRBV4-1|NA|TRBJ1-3|TRBD1
TGCGCCAGCAGCTTGGACAGGGGGACGAACACCATATATTTT
CASSLDRGTNTIYF